Following are 27 T cell receptor beta chains from one sample sequenced in a study of T cells in tuberculosis (dated by TCRdb to the late 2010s). The method was the immunoSEQ multiplex PCR assay. TCRdb took this table from immuneACCESS and kept in-frame rearrangements with V and J called. Such tables lack part of the clones; where checked against another copy, unresolved V genes explain under half of the gap, and the rest is unexplained. This sample lists about 30,000 clones; less than 95% were detected once. Clones ranked in the top ten supply more than 6.5% of the sample. The sample was PBMCs. The receptor set was obtained from a donor aged 10-35 years with latent tuberculosis or without tuberculosis infection.

The table lists this clone with a few counts. V and J are TRBV7-2 and TRBJ2-1; 10 nucleotides line up with TRBD2. J lost 15 bases, V lost 5 bases, and 7 bases had no gene match. Germline V gene lookup returns CDR1 SGHTA and CDR2 FQGNSA. This CDR3 spans 12 amino acids. In nucleotides, the CDR3 is TGTGCCAGCAGCGCCCTAGCGGGGGCTTGGTTCTTC. This codes for CASSALAGAWFF.

The J gene is TRBJ2-1, the V gene TRBV7-9, with a tentative D call TRBD1 (5 bases). Germline CDR1 is SEHNR and CDR2 is FQNEAQ (reference sequence). Trimming stripped 6 bases from V and 9 bases from J, with 21 bases between. CDR3 size: 15 residues. The CDR3, as DNA: TGTGCCAGCAGTCTCTCTTTCAGGGCCTTAAGTGAGCAGTTCTTC. It translates to CASSLSFRALSEQFF.

This clone showed up just once. This chain connects TRBV11-3 to TRBJ2-7; 12 bases match TRBD1. Germline CDR1 is SGHNT and CDR2 is YENEEA. The V and J ends lost 5 bases and 4 bases, in that order; junction bases with no gene match: 6. The CDR3 sequence is 15 residues long. The CDR3: CASSPGTGGLYEQYF. The CDR3 DNA reads as TGTGCCAGCAGCCCTGGGACAGGGGGCCTTTACGAGCAGTACTTC.

The chain combines TRBV15 with TRBJ2-1; 15 bases are a match to TRBD2. Trimming at V came to 4 bases and at J to 8 bases, leaving 6 bases not matched to a gene. Germline CDR1 reads LNHNV; CDR2 reads YYDKDF (reference sequence). This CDR3 spans 16 amino acids. The CDR3 here is CATSTRTSGRGDEQFF. The DNA of the CDR3 is TGTGCCACCAGCACCCGGACTAGCGGGAGGGGGGATGAGCAGTTCTTC.

J is TRBJ1-3 and V is TRBV11-2, with D unresolved. Trimming pared 0 bases from V and 4 bases from J, leaving 7 bases between. Germline V CDR1 and CDR2: SGHAT, FQNNGV. CDR3 length: 14 residues. CDR3 residues: CASSLDFSGNTIYF. DNA of the CDR3: TGTGCCAGCAGCTTAGATTTTTCAGGAAACACCATATATTTT.

This clone was seen only a few times. This rearrangement joins TRBV12-5 to TRBJ1-2; D is unclear. Germline values: CDR1 LGHNT, CDR2 FRNRAP. The V and J ends lost 2 bases and 4 bases respectively, with 8 bases between them. The CDR3 is made up of 13 amino acids. The CDR3 sequence is CASGLQQIYGYTF. In DNA form, the CDR3 reads TGTGCTAGTGGTTTGCAACAGATCTATGGCTACACCTTC.

The chain combines TRBV7-3 with TRBJ2-3; D ambiguous. The V gene lost 5 bases and the J gene lost 4 bases, with 13 bases spanning the gap. The length of the CDR3 is 14 residues. CDR1 and CDR2 from the germline V gene are SGHTA and FQGTGA. The CDR3 bases are TGTGCCAGCAGCCCCCTAGGTTTAGCAGATACGCAGTATTTT. The encoded protein is CASSPLGLADTQYF. The whole variable domain, filled in from reference TRBV7-3 and TRBJ2-3, reads GAGVSQTPSNKVTEKGKYVELRCDPISGHTALYWYRQSLGQGPEFLIYFQGTGAADDSGLPNDRFFAVRPEGSVSTLKIQRTERGDSAVYLCASSPLGLADTQYFGPGTRLTVL.

V gene TRBV6-5 combines with J gene TRBJ2-7, with 8 bases matching TRBD1. CDR1 and CDR2 (germline): MNHEY, SVGAGI. This CDR3 comprises 16 residues. Trimming at V came to 0 bases and at J to 0 bases, leaving 4 bases not matched to a gene. The CDR3 here is CASSYSKDRASYEQYF. The CDR3 DNA reads as TGTGCCAGCAGTTACTCGAAGGACAGGGCCTCCTACGAGCAGTACTTC.

The V call is TRBV5-4, the J call TRBJ2-1; D might be TRBD1 (5 bases). V was pared by 4 bases and J by 1 base, with 12 bases between. Looked up from germline, CDR1 is SGHNT and CDR2 is YYREEE (reference sequence). This CDR3 spans 15 amino acids. CDR3 in amino acids: CASSTSGFSYNEQFF. The DNA for the CDR3 is TGTGCCAGCAGCACTTCAGGGTTTTCCTACAATGAGCAGTTCTTC.

V gene TRBV29-1 combines with J gene TRBJ1-2, with TRBD1 matching 10 bases. This CDR3 contains 15 residues. V shed 3 bases and J 3 bases; nucleotides not matched to a gene: 7. Germline assignment: CDR1 SQVTM and CDR2 ANQGSEA. CDR3 coding DNA: TGCAGCGTTGAGCTCGGGACAGGGGCGTACTATGGCTACACCTTC. As protein: CSVELGTGAYYGYTF.

The chain carries TRBV2 and TRBJ2-1, with D maybe TRBD1 (8 bases). V dropped 8 bases and J dropped 9 bases, with 23 bases sitting between them. Germline lookup yields CDR1 SNHLY and CDR2 FYNNEI. The CDR3 is 15 amino acids. The CDR3: CASPKTGVPGGEQFF. The DNA for the CDR3 is TGTGCCAGCCCAAAGACAGGGGTCCCGGGAGGTGAGCAGTTCTTC.

The CDR3: CSVEGGTGELFF. The CDR3 DNA follows: TGCAGCGTTGAGGGGGGAACCGGGGAGCTGTTTTTT. The chain carries TRBV29-1 and TRBJ2-2, with D perhaps matching TRBD2 (6 bases). This CDR3 contains 12 residues. Trimming left V 3 bases short and J 5 bases short, with 7 bases between. Germline V gene lookup returns CDR1 SQVTM and CDR2 ANQGSEA.

Only a few counts were recorded for this clone. V gene TRBV6-1 combines with J gene TRBJ1-2; 8 nucleotides agree with TRBD1. Germline CDR1 and CDR2: MNHNS and SASEGT. V lost 6 bases to trimming and J lost 8 bases; unmatched junction nucleotides: 5. The CDR3 length is 12 residues. In nucleotides, the CDR3 is TGTGCCAGCAGCTGGACAGGGCTAGGCTACACCTTC. It codes for CASSWTGLGYTF.

The J gene is TRBJ1-1, the V gene TRBV11-3; D remains unclear. The CDR3 extends over 13 amino acids. Germline values: CDR1 SGHNT, CDR2 YENEEA. The V gene lost 2 bases and the J gene lost 0 bases, with 4 bases spanning the gap. CDR3 in DNA: TGTGCCAGCAGCTTATCAGTGAACACTGAAGCTTTCTTT. Translating it yields CASSLSVNTEAFF.

This rearrangement joins TRBV5-1 to TRBJ2-5, with D perhaps matching TRBD1 or TRBD2 (6 bases each). The CDR3 has 14 amino acids. The ends were cut back, 4 bases at V and 1 base at J, with 11 bases in the middle. The germline gives CDR1 SGHRS, CDR2 YFSETQ. The chain's CDR3 is CASSLGGRQETQYF. CDR3 sequence (DNA): TGCGCCAGCAGCCTGGGGGGCCGCCAAGAGACCCAGTACTTC.

The chain uses TRBV6-5 and TRBJ2-7, with 12 nucleotides matching TRBD2. The ends lost 2 bases at V and 6 bases at J; junction bases unmatched: 5. This CDR3 has 15 residues. Germline CDR1 reads MNHEY; CDR2 reads SVGAGI. The CDR3 nucleotides are TGTGCCAGCAGTTACCTGGGACTAGCGGGTCCCGAGCAGTACTTC. Translation: CASSYLGLAGPEQYF.

This chain joins TRBV28 and TRBJ2-5; 8 positions agree with TRBD1. CDR1 and CDR2 (germline): MDHEN, SYDVKM. The CDR3 runs to 18 residues. V shed 3 bases, J shed 0 bases, and the junction held 12 bases outside the gene matches. Here the CDR3 DNA reads TGTGCCAGCAGTTTCTCAGGGGGCGCTCCACCCTACCAAGAGACCCAGTACTTC. Amino acids: CASSFSGGAPPYQETQYF.

The J gene is TRBJ2-3, the V gene TRBV28, with 11 bases aligning to TRBD1. Germline V CDR1 and CDR2: MDHEN, SYDVKM. The CDR3 sequence is 17 residues long. The V segment lost 11 bases and the J segment 1 base; nucleotides outside the gene matches: 14. The CDR3 DNA reads TGTGCCTCCTGGGACAGGGGGAGGGAACTCGGCACAGATACGCAGTATTTT. Its protein is CASWDRGRELGTDTQYF.

The genes are TRBV28 and TRBJ1-2; possibly TRBD1 for D (5 bases). The CDR3 length is 15 residues. The V gene's germline CDR1 is MDHEN and CDR2 SYDVKM. The V gene lost 4 bases and the J gene lost 4 bases, with 16 bases spanning the gap. The CDR3 sequence: CASSSASREIYGYTF. CDR3 sequence (DNA): TGTGCCAGCAGTTCCGCCAGCAGGGAAATCTATGGCTACACCTTC.

The chain uses TRBV5-8 and TRBJ2-7; possible D gene TRBD1, 6 bases. Germline-derived CDR1 and CDR2 are SGHTS and YDEGEE. The V and J ends lost 4 bases and 3 bases respectively, with 29 bases between them. The CDR3 is made up of 19 amino acids. CDR3 in amino acids: CASSDAFRLGHQSIYEQYF. CDR3 in DNA: TGTGCCAGCAGCGATGCTTTCCGATTGGGACATCAGAGTATCTACGAGCAGTACTTC. Variable domain in full (rest from reference TRBV5-8 and TRBJ2-7): EAGVTQSPTHLIKTRGQQATLRCSPISGHTSVYWYQQALGLGLQFLLWYDEGEERNRGNFPPRFSGRQFPNYSSELNVNALELEDSALYLCASSDAFRLGHQSIYEQYFGPGTRLTVT.

The chain joins TRBV6-1 to TRBJ1-2, with TRBD1 matching 9 bases. The CDR3 spans 16 residues. Germline values: CDR1 MNHNS, CDR2 SASEGT. With V trimmed by 4 bases and J by 4 bases, 10 bases remained unmatched. The CDR3 DNA reads TGTGCCAGCAGTGCAGAACAGGGGGCGTGGGTCTATGGCTACACCTTC. This codes for CASSAEQGAWVYGYTF.

V gene TRBV6-5 combines with J gene TRBJ1-3; 7 bases align to TRBD1. The CDR3 extends over 14 amino acids. The V segment lost 2 bases and the J segment 4 bases; nucleotides outside the gene matches: 2. In germline, CDR1 is MNHEY, CDR2 SVGAGI. CDR3 nucleotide sequence: TGTGCCAGCAGTTACGGGACAGCCGGAAACACCATATATTTT. It codes for CASSYGTAGNTIYF.

V usage is TRBV6-1 and J usage is TRBJ2-7; 8 nucleotides align to TRBD1. The length of the CDR3 is 15 residues. The V gene's germline CDR1 is MNHNS and CDR2 SASEGT. V gave up 4 bases and J gave up 3 bases; unmatched junction bases: 8. CDR3 nucleotide sequence: TGTGCCAGCAGTGGGCTGACAGGGGCGGGCTACGAGCAGTACTTC. It specifies CASSGLTGAGYEQYF.

This clone is a singleton in its sample. The gene calls are TRBV28 and TRBJ2-7; TRBD2 agrees at 9 bases. CDR3 length equals 16 residues. Trimming cost V 5 bases and J 2 bases; bases outside gene matches: 10. Germline CDR1 and CDR2: MDHEN and SYDVKM. CDR3 DNA sequence: TGTGCCAGCAGTGCACCCTCCGGGACTAGCCCCTACGAGCAGTACTTC. Its protein product is CASSAPSGTSPYEQYF.

This clone was seen once. V and J are TRBV9 and TRBJ1-3, with D perhaps TRBD1 (6 bases). The CDR3 is 17 amino acids. Germline-derived CDR1 and CDR2 are SGDLS and YYNGEE. V lost 3 bases to trimming and J lost 1 base, with 17 bases between them. As DNA, the CDR3 is TGTGCCAGCAGCGGACGAACCGACAGGATTTCTGGAAACACCATATATTTT. Residues: CASSGRTDRISGNTIYF.

The chain has TRBV6-1 and TRBJ1-5; tentatively, D is TRBD1 (5 bases). The length of the CDR3 is 18 residues. Germline-derived CDR1 and CDR2 are MNHNS and SASEGT. Deletions cut 2 bases from V and 2 bases from J, with 19 bases between. CDR3 region: CASSEPYPAGKGNQPQHF. The CDR3 bases are TGTGCCAGCAGTGAACCGTATCCGGCAGGGAAGGGCAATCAGCCCCAGCATTTT.

The V gene is TRBV7-2, the J gene TRBJ2-5; D is possibly TRBD1 (5 bases). Germline loops: CDR1 SGHTA, CDR2 FQGNSA. V lost 2 bases, J lost 7 bases, and 14 bases lay in between. The CDR3 covers 14 residues. DNA for the CDR3: TGTGCCAGCAGCTTAAGGGGCGGCTCCGGGACCCAGTACTTC. Translating it yields CASSLRGGSGTQYF.